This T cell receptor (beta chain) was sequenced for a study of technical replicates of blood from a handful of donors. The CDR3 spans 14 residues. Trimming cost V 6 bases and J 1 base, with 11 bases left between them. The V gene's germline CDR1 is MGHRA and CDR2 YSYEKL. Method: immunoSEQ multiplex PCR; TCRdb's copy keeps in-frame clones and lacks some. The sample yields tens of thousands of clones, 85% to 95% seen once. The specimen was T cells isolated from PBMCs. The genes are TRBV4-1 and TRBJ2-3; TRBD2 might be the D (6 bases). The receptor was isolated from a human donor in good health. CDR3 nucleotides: TGCGCCAGCAGGCTAGCGCGGGGCACAGATACGCAGTATTTT. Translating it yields CASRLARGTDTQYF.